Each of the 8 T cell receptor beta chains below was sequenced from the same sample in a study of control samples from healthy donors and cancer patients. This table comes from immunoSEQ multiplex PCR, and its TCRdb copy is limited to in-frame clones, with some not included. This sample has some 79,000 clones, with over 75% found just once. The source material was blood. The receptors come from a woman in her forties or fifties in good health.

This chain uses TRBV11-2 with TRBJ2-5; either TRBD1 or TRBD2 may fit D (6 bases each). The CDR3 is 13 amino acids. The V end was cut by 8 bases, the J end by 1 base, with 11 bases between. CDR1 is SGHAT, CDR2 FQNNGV, per germline. CDR3 protein: CASSRGVQETQYF. CDR3 bases: TGTGCCAGCTCAAGGGGGGTCCAAGAGACCCAGTACTTC.

The V gene is TRBV7-9, the J gene TRBJ2-3; D tentatively reads TRBD1 or TRBD2 (5 bases each). The CDR3 has 12 residues. The germline CDR1 and CDR2 sequences are SEHNR and FQNEAQ (reference sequence). Trimming shortened V by 6 bases and J by 4 bases, and 8 bases separated the two germline ends. CDR3 protein: CASRRGPDTQYF. The CDR3 coding sequence is TGTGCCAGCAGGAGGGGCCCAGATACGCAGTATTTT.

The chain employs TRBV11-1 and TRBJ1-1, with D uncertain. CDR3 size: 13 residues. V was clipped by 4 bases and J by 3 bases, with 9 bases between them. Germline lookup yields CDR1 SGHAT and CDR2 FQDESV (reference sequence). Written as DNA, the CDR3 is TGTGCCAGCAGCTCCAGTCGGGACACTGAAGCTTTCTTT. Amino acids: CASSSSRDTEAFF.

The chain links TRBV10-3 to TRBJ2-2; tentative D call: TRBD1 (6 bases). The V end lost 8 bases, the J end lost 5 bases, and 15 bases lay between the germline ends. Germline V gives CDR1 ENHRY, CDR2 SYGVKD. CDR3 length equals 14 residues. The CDR3 sequence: CAIGSGQGTGELFF. CDR3 sequence (DNA): TGTGCCATCGGTTCGGGTCAGGGGACCGGGGAGCTGTTTTTT.

This clone was seen just once. The rearrangement links TRBV21-1 to TRBJ2-5; TRBD1, the table's D call, was not compared with the DNA. TRBV21-1 is classified as a pseudogene. The length of the CDR3 is 15 residues. CDR3 in amino acids: CASSKVADREETQYF. The CDR3 nucleotides read TGTGCCAGCAGCAAAGTAGCGGACAGGGAAGAGACCCAGTACTTC.

The V gene is TRBV15, the J gene TRBJ2-5, with D possibly TRBD2 on 6 matching bases. V shed 2 bases and J shed 5 bases, with 6 bases lying between them. The CDR3 loop spans 12 amino acids. Germline-derived CDR1 and CDR2 are LNHNV and YYDKDF (reference sequence). CDR3 in amino acids: CATSRSGETQYF. In DNA, the CDR3 is TGTGCCACCAGCAGAAGCGGGGAGACCCAGTACTTC. Filled out from reference TRBV15 and TRBJ2-5, the complete variable domain reads DAMVIQNPRYQVTQFGKPVTLSCSQTLNHNVMYWYQQKSSQAPKLLFHYYDKDFNNEADTPDNFQSRRPNTSFCFLDIRSPGLGDTAMYLCATSRSGETQYFGPGTRLLVL.

The V gene is TRBV7-2, the J gene TRBJ2-2, with D possibly matching TRBD2 (5 bases). Germline V CDR1 and CDR2: SGHTA, FQGNSA. CDR3 length: 16 amino acids. Trimming removed 1 base at V and 4 bases at J, with 13 bases between. In DNA form, the CDR3 reads TGTGCCAGCAGCTTAGGCCCCACTAGGGTCACCGGGGAGCTGTTTTTT. Encoded protein: CASSLGPTRVTGELFF.

The chain joins TRBV10-3 to TRBJ2-3, with 10 positions matching TRBD2. The CDR3 is 16 amino acids. In germline, CDR1 is ENHRY, CDR2 SYGVKD. With V trimmed by 6 bases and J by 3 bases, 9 bases remained unmatched. The CDR3 sequence is CAISLAGAVGTDTQYF. For the CDR3, the DNA is TGTGCCATCAGCCTAGCGGGAGCAGTGGGTACAGATACGCAGTATTTT.